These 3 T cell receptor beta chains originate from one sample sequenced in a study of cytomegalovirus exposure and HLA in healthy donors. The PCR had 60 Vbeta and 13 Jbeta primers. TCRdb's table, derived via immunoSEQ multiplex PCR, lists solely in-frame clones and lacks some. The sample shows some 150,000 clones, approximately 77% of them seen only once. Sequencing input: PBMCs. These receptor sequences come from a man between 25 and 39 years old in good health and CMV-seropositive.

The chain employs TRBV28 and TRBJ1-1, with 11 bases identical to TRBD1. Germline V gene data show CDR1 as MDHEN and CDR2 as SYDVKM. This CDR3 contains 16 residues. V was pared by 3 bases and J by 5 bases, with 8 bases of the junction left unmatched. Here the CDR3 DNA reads TGTGCCAGCAGTTTTCTAGGACAGGGGGCGTCGACTGAAGCTTTCTTT. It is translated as CASSFLGQGASTEAFF. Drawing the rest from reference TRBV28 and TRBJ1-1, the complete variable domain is DVKVTQSSRYLVKRTGEKVFLECVQDMDHENMFWYRQDPGLGLRLIYFSYDVKMKEKGDIPEGYSVSREKKERFSLILESASTNQTSMYLCASSFLGQGASTEAFFGQGTRLTVV.

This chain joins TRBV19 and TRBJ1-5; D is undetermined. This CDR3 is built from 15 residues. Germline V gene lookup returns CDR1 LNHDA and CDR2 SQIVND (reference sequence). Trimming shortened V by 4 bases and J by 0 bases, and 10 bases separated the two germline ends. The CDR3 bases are TGTGCCAGTAGTACGACTGCCCATAGCAATCAGCCCCAGCATTTT. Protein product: CASSTTAHSNQPQHF. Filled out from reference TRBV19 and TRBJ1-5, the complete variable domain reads DGGITQSPKYLFRKEGQNVTLSCEQNLNHDAMYWYRQDPGQGLRLIYYSQIVNDFQKGDIAEGYSVSREKKESFPLTVTSAQKNPTAFYLCASSTTAHSNQPQHFGDGTRLSIL.

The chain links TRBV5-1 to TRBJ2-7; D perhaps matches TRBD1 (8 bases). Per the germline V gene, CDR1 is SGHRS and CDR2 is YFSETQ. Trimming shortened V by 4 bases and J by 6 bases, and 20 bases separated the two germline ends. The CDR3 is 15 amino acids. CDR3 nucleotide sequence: TGCGCCAGCAGCCCATGGTTGGACAGGGAGGGCGAGCAGTACTTC. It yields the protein CASSPWLDREGEQYF.